A selection of T cell receptor beta chains follows, all from one sample in a study of beta chain features in type 1 diabetes. Assay: immunoSEQ multiplex PCR; the TCRdb copy retains only in-frame clones and omits some. The sample has fewer than 250,000 clones, 55% to 70% seen once; the top ten hold 0.053%. Sequencing was done on a sample of naive CD4+ T cells from blood. These receptors were taken from a man younger than 40 in good health. Both conserved end residues are part of each CDR3. Each record gives: D gene, J gene, V gene, clone size, CDR3 DNA, CDR3 protein. The D gene is left open where the match is weak. Where a row states a size, it is once, few, many or the class of an expanded clone; other rows omit it.

d_call: NA
j_call: TRBJ1-1
v_call: TRBV29-1
clone_size: NA
cdr3_nt: TGCAGCGCCCTGGGACCGAAGAACACTGAAGCTTTCTTT
cdr3_aa: CSALGPKNTEAFF

d_call: NA
j_call: TRBJ1-2
v_call: TRBV30
clone_size: NA
cdr3_nt: TGTGCCTGGAGTGTCGGTACCGGAGCTAACTATGGCTACACCTTC
cdr3_aa: CAWSVGTGANYGYTF

d_call: NA
j_call: TRBJ2-1
v_call: TRBV30
clone_size: NA
cdr3_nt: TGTGCCTGGAGCCGAGGGAGTGGGAACAGGGATGAGCAGTTCTTC
cdr3_aa: CAWSRGSGNRDEQFF

d_call: NA
j_call: TRBJ2-1
v_call: TRBV11-2
clone_size: NA
cdr3_nt: TGTGCCAGCACGGAAACGCCCAGGGTGGGTGAGCAGTTCTTC
cdr3_aa: CASTETPRVGEQFF

d_call: TRBD2
j_call: TRBJ2-1
v_call: TRBV29-1
clone_size: NA
cdr3_nt: TGCAGCGTTGAAGAGAGTATGGGGACTAGCGGGAGGGTCCTTTTCGAGCAGTTCTTC
cdr3_aa: CSVEESMGTSGRVLFEQFF

d_call: TRBD1
j_call: TRBJ1-2
v_call: TRBV7-9
clone_size: NA
cdr3_nt: TGTGCCAGCAGTCACGTCGACAGGGTTTCCTATGGCTACACCTTC
cdr3_aa: CASSHVDRVSYGYTF

d_call: TRBD1
j_call: TRBJ1-5
v_call: TRBV30
clone_size: NA
cdr3_nt: TGTGCCTGGAGGGGAAAGGGACAGGGCAATGGTGCCCAGCATTTT
cdr3_aa: CAWRGKGQGNGAQHF

d_call: NA
j_call: TRBJ1-1
v_call: TRBV4-3
clone_size: NA
cdr3_nt: TGCGCCAGCAGCCAAGATTGGGGGCTTGAAGCTTTCTTT
cdr3_aa: CASSQDWGLEAFF

d_call: TRBD2
j_call: TRBJ2-5
v_call: TRBV30
clone_size: NA
cdr3_nt: TGTGCCTGGAGAGGGACTACCCAAGAGACCCAGTACTTC
cdr3_aa: CAWRGTTQETQYF

d_call: NA
j_call: TRBJ2-3
v_call: TRBV23-1
clone_size: NA
cdr3_nt: TGCGCCAGCAGTCGGGGCACAGATACGCAGTATTTT
cdr3_aa: CASSRGTDTQYF

d_call: NA
j_call: TRBJ2-1
v_call: TRBV5-1
clone_size: NA
cdr3_nt: TGCGCCAGCAGCTTGGTACGTGCAGAGCAGTTCTTC
cdr3_aa: CASSLVRAEQFF

d_call: NA
j_call: TRBJ2-4
v_call: TRBV2
clone_size: NA
cdr3_nt: TGTGCCAGCAGGTGGGGAATAGCCAAAAACATTCAGTACTTC
cdr3_aa: CASRWGIAKNIQYF

d_call: NA
j_call: TRBJ2-3
v_call: TRBV7-9
clone_size: NA
cdr3_nt: TGTGCCAGCAGTCCATCCACGCAAACAGATACGCAGTATTTT
cdr3_aa: CASSPSTQTDTQYF

d_call: NA
j_call: TRBJ1-1
v_call: TRBV5-1
clone_size: NA
cdr3_nt: TGCGCCAGCAGCTTTACAGAGAACACTGAAGCTTTCTTT
cdr3_aa: CASSFTENTEAFF

d_call: NA
j_call: TRBJ1-2
v_call: TRBV29-1
clone_size: few
cdr3_nt: TGCAGCGGTTACAAGGGCCCCCATGGCTACACCTTC
cdr3_aa: CSGYKGPHGYTF

d_call: NA
j_call: TRBJ2-5
v_call: TRBV6-1
clone_size: few
cdr3_nt: TGTGCCAGCAAAACCGGGGTCTTCAATCAAGAGACCCAGTACTTC
cdr3_aa: CASKTGVFNQETQYF

d_call: NA
j_call: TRBJ1-2
v_call: TRBV2
clone_size: NA
cdr3_nt: TGTGCCAGCAGTGAAATCGCCAGGACGATCTATGGCTACACCTTC
cdr3_aa: CASSEIARTIYGYTF

d_call: TRBD2
j_call: TRBJ2-1
v_call: TRBV27
clone_size: NA
cdr3_nt: TGTGCCAGCAGTACCGGACTAGCCTGGGCGCAGTTCTTC
cdr3_aa: CASSTGLAWAQFF

d_call: NA
j_call: TRBJ1-5
v_call: TRBV30
clone_size: few
cdr3_nt: TGTGCCTGGAGTGTTCTGGGGAAAGTGGATCAGCCCCAGCATTTT
cdr3_aa: CAWSVLGKVDQPQHF

d_call: NA
j_call: TRBJ2-7
v_call: TRBV29-1
clone_size: few
cdr3_nt: TGCAGCGTTGTGAATACCTACGAGCAGTACTTC
cdr3_aa: CSVVNTYEQYF

d_call: NA
j_call: TRBJ2-7
v_call: TRBV30
clone_size: NA
cdr3_nt: TGTGCGTCTGACTTAGGGAGCGAGCAGTACTTC
cdr3_aa: CASDLGSEQYF

d_call: NA
j_call: TRBJ2-5
v_call: TRBV30
clone_size: NA
cdr3_nt: TGTGCCTGGAGTATTAAAGAGACCCAGTACTTC
cdr3_aa: CAWSIKETQYF

d_call: TRBD1
j_call: TRBJ1-2
v_call: TRBV30
clone_size: NA
cdr3_nt: TGTGCCTTCCGGGACAGGGACTATGGCTACACCTTC
cdr3_aa: CAFRDRDYGYTF

d_call: NA
j_call: TRBJ2-2
v_call: TRBV30
clone_size: NA
cdr3_nt: TGTGCCTGGAGTGATGGGAAGAACACCGGGGAGCTGTTTTTT
cdr3_aa: CAWSDGKNTGELFF

d_call: NA
j_call: TRBJ1-1
v_call: TRBV2
clone_size: NA
cdr3_nt: TGTGCCAGCAGTGTCTCGAACACTGAAGCTTTCTTT
cdr3_aa: CASSVSNTEAFF

d_call: NA
j_call: TRBJ2-1
v_call: TRBV30
clone_size: once
cdr3_nt: TGTGCCTGGAGTGTAAATAGCGGCTCCTACAATGAGCAGTTCTTC
cdr3_aa: CAWSVNSGSYNEQFF

d_call: TRBD2
j_call: TRBJ2-2
v_call: TRBV7-9
clone_size: NA
cdr3_nt: TGTGCCAGCAGCGGGGGACTAGCGGTCCCGAACACCGGGGAGCTGTTTTTT
cdr3_aa: CASSGGLAVPNTGELFF

d_call: NA
j_call: TRBJ2-4
v_call: TRBV5-4
clone_size: NA
cdr3_nt: TGTGCCAGCACCGGGAGCGTGGGAAACATTCAGTACTTC
cdr3_aa: CASTGSVGNIQYF

d_call: NA
j_call: TRBJ1-2
v_call: TRBV5-1
clone_size: NA
cdr3_nt: TGCGCCAGCAGCTCAGGACAGACCGGCTACACCTTC
cdr3_aa: CASSSGQTGYTF

d_call: NA
j_call: TRBJ2-2
v_call: TRBV2
clone_size: NA
cdr3_nt: TGTGCCAGCAGTGCTGGACTCGCGAACACCGGGGAGCTGTTTTTT
cdr3_aa: CASSAGLANTGELFF

d_call: NA
j_call: TRBJ2-1
v_call: TRBV15
clone_size: NA
cdr3_nt: TGTGCCACCAGCCCGGACGGGAACACTTACAATGAGCAGTTCTTC
cdr3_aa: CATSPDGNTYNEQFF

d_call: TRBD2
j_call: TRBJ2-3
v_call: TRBV7-7
clone_size: NA
cdr3_nt: TGTGCCAGCAGCTCTAGCGGGGGAGGTACGCAGTATTTT
cdr3_aa: CASSSSGGGTQYF

d_call: TRBD2
j_call: TRBJ2-1
v_call: TRBV10-3
clone_size: NA
cdr3_nt: TGTGCCATCAGTGGGACTAGCGACAATGAGCAGTTCTTC
cdr3_aa: CAISGTSDNEQFF

d_call: NA
j_call: TRBJ2-7
v_call: TRBV29-1
clone_size: few
cdr3_nt: TGCAGCGTTGAAGACAGCACCAGGGGATACGAGCAGTACTTC
cdr3_aa: CSVEDSTRGYEQYF

d_call: NA
j_call: TRBJ2-6
v_call: TRBV30
clone_size: NA
cdr3_nt: TGTGCCTGGGGATCTGGGGCCAACGTCCTGACTTTC
cdr3_aa: CAWGSGANVLTF

d_call: TRBD1
j_call: TRBJ1-2
v_call: TRBV30
clone_size: NA
cdr3_nt: TGTGCCTGGAGGAGGACAGGGGGCTACTATGGCTACACCTTC
cdr3_aa: CAWRRTGGYYGYTF

d_call: TRBD1
j_call: TRBJ1-2
v_call: TRBV7-2
clone_size: NA
cdr3_nt: TGTGCCAGCAGCTTAAGGACAGGGGGCGGCTACACCTTC
cdr3_aa: CASSLRTGGGYTF

d_call: TRBD1
j_call: TRBJ2-7
v_call: TRBV29-1
clone_size: NA
cdr3_nt: TGCAGCGTTGAATTGGGGACAGGGGGCTACGAGCAGTACTTC
cdr3_aa: CSVELGTGGYEQYF

d_call: NA
j_call: TRBJ1-1
v_call: TRBV7-2
clone_size: NA
cdr3_nt: TGTGCCAGCAGCTTCCAGGGACCGAACACTGAAGCTTTCTTT
cdr3_aa: CASSFQGPNTEAFF

d_call: NA
j_call: TRBJ2-7
v_call: TRBV5-4
clone_size: NA
cdr3_nt: TGTGCCAGCAGCTTGGTAGGCCCGGGGACCTACGAGCAGTACTTC
cdr3_aa: CASSLVGPGTYEQYF

d_call: TRBD1
j_call: TRBJ2-1
v_call: TRBV7-2
clone_size: NA
cdr3_nt: TGTGCCAGCAGCTCTACCGGGACAGGGGGCAGTGAGCAGTTCTTC
cdr3_aa: CASSSTGTGGSEQFF

d_call: NA
j_call: TRBJ2-1
v_call: TRBV10-3
clone_size: NA
cdr3_nt: TGTGCCATCAGTGAGTCAGCCGGGGGCAATGAGCAGTTCTTC
cdr3_aa: CAISESAGGNEQFF

d_call: TRBD1
j_call: TRBJ1-1
v_call: TRBV30
clone_size: NA
cdr3_nt: TGTGCCTCCTCATCAGGGGGGCGTGAAGCTTTCTTT
cdr3_aa: CASSSGGREAFF

d_call: TRBD2
j_call: TRBJ2-7
v_call: TRBV30
clone_size: NA
cdr3_nt: TGTGCCTGGAGTGTAAGGATGGGCGGGAGGAACGAGCAGTACTTC
cdr3_aa: CAWSVRMGGRNEQYF

d_call: NA
j_call: TRBJ1-1
v_call: TRBV6-5
clone_size: NA
cdr3_nt: TGTGCCACCAGTCCCTTAAGGGAGGATGCTGAAGCTTTCTTT
cdr3_aa: CATSPLREDAEAFF

d_call: TRBD1
j_call: TRBJ1-1
v_call: TRBV30
clone_size: few
cdr3_nt: TGTGCCTGGGACAGGGGGGCGGTCACTGAAGCTTTCTTT
cdr3_aa: CAWDRGAVTEAFF

d_call: NA
j_call: TRBJ2-1
v_call: TRBV12-5
clone_size: NA
cdr3_nt: TGTGCTAGTAGTGCCTACAATGAGCAGTTCTTC
cdr3_aa: CASSAYNEQFF

d_call: TRBD2
j_call: TRBJ2-5
v_call: TRBV10-3
clone_size: NA
cdr3_nt: TGTGCCGCAGCGGGAGGCGAGACCCAGTACTTC
cdr3_aa: CAAAGGETQYF

d_call: TRBD2
j_call: TRBJ2-1
v_call: TRBV30
clone_size: NA
cdr3_nt: TGTGCCTGGAGTGTAACTAGCGGGGGCCCTTACAATGAGCAGTTCTTC
cdr3_aa: CAWSVTSGGPYNEQFF

d_call: TRBD1
j_call: TRBJ2-7
v_call: TRBV6-6
clone_size: once
cdr3_nt: TGTGCCAGCAGTTACGTAGGACAGGGGGCGTGGGAGCAGTACTTC
cdr3_aa: CASSYVGQGAWEQYF